The text below deals with one T cell receptor (beta chain). Its target is not known. The data derive from a study of cytomegalovirus exposure and HLA in healthy donors. Vbeta (60) and Jbeta (13) primers were used in the PCR. Libraries were prepared by immunoSEQ multiplex PCR; TCRdb keeps only in-frame clonotypes and omits some of them. The table has 150,000 to 180,000 clones, 60% to 85% seen once. The germline gives CDR1 KGHSH, CDR2 LQKENI. The CDR3 runs 13 residues. Trimming removed 10 bases from V and 0 bases from J, with 11 bases in between. Points from the study as a whole: With further analysis later on, most CMV-associated TCR beta chains appeared HLA-restricted. An apparent linkage of common viral pathogens to several of the most significant clusters emerged in a later analysis. Reports credit the classifier with highly specific, highly sensitive diagnosis of cytomegalovirus status. Cytomegalovirus association was assigned to 150 to 200 TCR beta chains.

Sample: PBMCs. The TCR was taken from a woman between 40 and 50 years old in good health and CMV-seronegative. J is TRBJ2-3 and V is TRBV18, with D maybe TRBD2 (5 bases). The CDR3 DNA reads as TGTGCCACCCGGGAAGCTAGCACAGATACGCAGTATTTT. Its protein product is CATREASTDTQYF. The full variable domain, completed using reference TRBV18 and TRBJ2-3, is NAGVMQNPRHLVRRRGQEARLRCSPMKGHSHVYWYRQLPEEGLKFMVYLQKENIIDESGMPKERFSAEFPKEGPSILRIQQVVRGDSAAYFCATREASTDTQYFGPGTRLTVL.